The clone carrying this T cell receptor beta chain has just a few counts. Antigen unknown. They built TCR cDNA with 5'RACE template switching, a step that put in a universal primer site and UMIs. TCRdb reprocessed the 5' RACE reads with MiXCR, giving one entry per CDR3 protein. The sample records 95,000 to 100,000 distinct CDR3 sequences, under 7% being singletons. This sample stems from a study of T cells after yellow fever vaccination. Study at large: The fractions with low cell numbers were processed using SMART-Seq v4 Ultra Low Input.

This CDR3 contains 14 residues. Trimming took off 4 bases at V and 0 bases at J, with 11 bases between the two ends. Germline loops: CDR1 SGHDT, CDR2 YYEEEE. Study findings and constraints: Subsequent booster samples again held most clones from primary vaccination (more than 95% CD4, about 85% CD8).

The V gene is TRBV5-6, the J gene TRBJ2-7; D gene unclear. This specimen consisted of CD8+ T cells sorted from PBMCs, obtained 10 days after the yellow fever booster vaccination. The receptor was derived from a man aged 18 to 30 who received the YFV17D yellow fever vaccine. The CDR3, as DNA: TGTGCCAGCAGCCCCTCGGATAGCTCCTACGAGCAGTACGTC. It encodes CASSPSDSSYEQYV.